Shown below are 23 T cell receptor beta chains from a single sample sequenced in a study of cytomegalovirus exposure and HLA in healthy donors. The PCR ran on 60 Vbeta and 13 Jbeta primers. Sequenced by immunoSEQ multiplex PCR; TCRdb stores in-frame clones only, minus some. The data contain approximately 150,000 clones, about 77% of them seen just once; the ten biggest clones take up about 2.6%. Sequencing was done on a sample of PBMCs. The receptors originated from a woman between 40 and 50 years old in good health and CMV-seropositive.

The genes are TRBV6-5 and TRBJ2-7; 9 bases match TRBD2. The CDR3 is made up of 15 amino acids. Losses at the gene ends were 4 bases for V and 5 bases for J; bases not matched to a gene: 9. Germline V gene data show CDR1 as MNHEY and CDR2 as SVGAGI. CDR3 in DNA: TGTGCCAGCAGTTCCTTAGCGGGAGCAAGGCACGAGCAGTACTTC. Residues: CASSSLAGARHEQYF.

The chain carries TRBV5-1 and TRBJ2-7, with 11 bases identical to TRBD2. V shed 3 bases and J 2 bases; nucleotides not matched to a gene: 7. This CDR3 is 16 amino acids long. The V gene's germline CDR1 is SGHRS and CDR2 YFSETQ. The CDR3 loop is CASSYSLAGGPYEQYF. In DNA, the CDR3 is TGCGCCAGCAGCTACTCTTTAGCGGGGGGGCCCTACGAGCAGTACTTC.

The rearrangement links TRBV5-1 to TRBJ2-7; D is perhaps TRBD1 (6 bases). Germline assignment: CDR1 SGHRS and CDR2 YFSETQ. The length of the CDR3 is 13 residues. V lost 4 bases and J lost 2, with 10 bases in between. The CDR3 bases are TGCGCCAGCAGCCCCGGGACAACCTACGAGCAGTACTTC. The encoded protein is CASSPGTTYEQYF.

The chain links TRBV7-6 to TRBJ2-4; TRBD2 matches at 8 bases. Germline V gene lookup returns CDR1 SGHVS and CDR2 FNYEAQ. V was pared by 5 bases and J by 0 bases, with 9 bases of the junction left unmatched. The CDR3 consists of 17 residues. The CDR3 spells CASSLESGGRAKNIQYF. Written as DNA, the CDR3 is TGTGCCAGCAGCCTCGAGTCGGGGGGGCGAGCCAAAAACATTCAGTACTTC.

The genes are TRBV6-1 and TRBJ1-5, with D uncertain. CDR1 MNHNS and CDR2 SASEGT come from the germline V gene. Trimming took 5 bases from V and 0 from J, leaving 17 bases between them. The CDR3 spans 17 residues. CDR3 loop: CASSKGRGIYSNQPQHF. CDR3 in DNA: TGTGCCAGCAGTAAAGGTCGCGGTATTTATAGCAATCAGCCCCAGCATTTT.

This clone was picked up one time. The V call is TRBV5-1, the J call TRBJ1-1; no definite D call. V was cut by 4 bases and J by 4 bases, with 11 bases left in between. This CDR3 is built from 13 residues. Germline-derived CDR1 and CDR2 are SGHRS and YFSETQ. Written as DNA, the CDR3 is TGCGCCAGCAGCAACGACCGGGGCACTGAAGCTTTCTTT. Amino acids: CASSNDRGTEAFF. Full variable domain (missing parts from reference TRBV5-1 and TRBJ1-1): KAGVTQTPRYLIKTRGQQVTLSCSPISGHRSVSWYQQTPGQGLQFLFEYFSETQRNKGNFPGRFSGRQFSNSRSEMNVSTLELGDSALYLCASSNDRGTEAFFGQGTRLTVV.

In DNA, the CDR3 is TGTGCCAGCAGCGTCGACAGGGTGGGCACTGAAGCTTTCTTT. This gives the protein CASSVDRVGTEAFF. The gene calls are TRBV9 and TRBJ1-1, with 7 bases that match TRBD1. The CDR3 covers 14 residues. CDR1 is SGDLS, CDR2 YYNGEE, per germline. The V gene end was trimmed by 2 bases and the J gene end by 4 bases; junction bases not matched to a gene: 5.

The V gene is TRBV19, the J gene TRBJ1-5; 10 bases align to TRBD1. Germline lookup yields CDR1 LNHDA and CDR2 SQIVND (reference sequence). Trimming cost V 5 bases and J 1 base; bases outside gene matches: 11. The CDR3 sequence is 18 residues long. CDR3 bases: TGTGCCAGTAGTCCGGGACAGGGGAAGGGAGAGAGCAATCAGCCCCAGCATTTT. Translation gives CASSPGQGKGESNQPQHF. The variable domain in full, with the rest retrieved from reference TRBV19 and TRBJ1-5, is DGGITQSPKYLFRKEGQNVTLSCEQNLNHDAMYWYRQDPGQGLRLIYYSQIVNDFQKGDIAEGYSVSREKKESFPLTVTSAQKNPTAFYLCASSPGQGKGESNQPQHFGDGTRLSIL.

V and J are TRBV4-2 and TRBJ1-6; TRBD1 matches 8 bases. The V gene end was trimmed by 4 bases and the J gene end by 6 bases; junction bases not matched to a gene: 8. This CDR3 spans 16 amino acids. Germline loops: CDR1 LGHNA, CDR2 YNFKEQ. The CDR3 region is CASSPDRDSFNSPLHF. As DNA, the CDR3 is TGTGCCAGCAGCCCGGACAGGGATTCGTTTAATTCACCCCTCCACTTT.

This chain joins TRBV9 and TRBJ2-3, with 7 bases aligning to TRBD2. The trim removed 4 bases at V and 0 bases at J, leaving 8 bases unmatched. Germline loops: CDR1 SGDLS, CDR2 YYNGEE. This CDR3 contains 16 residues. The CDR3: CASSTQAGPSTDTQYF. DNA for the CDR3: TGTGCCAGCAGCACCCAAGCGGGACCCAGCACAGATACGCAGTATTTT.

The CDR3 sequence: CASSPRGGGSNIQYF. The CDR3 nucleotides read TGTGCCAGCAGTCCAAGGGGGGGAGGTTCAAACATTCAGTACTTC. V gene TRBV6-1 combines with J gene TRBJ2-4; TRBD2 is a possible D gene (7 bases). V lost 5 bases, J lost 6 bases, and 17 bases lay in between. This CDR3 is built from 15 residues. Germline lookup yields CDR1 MNHNS and CDR2 SASEGT.

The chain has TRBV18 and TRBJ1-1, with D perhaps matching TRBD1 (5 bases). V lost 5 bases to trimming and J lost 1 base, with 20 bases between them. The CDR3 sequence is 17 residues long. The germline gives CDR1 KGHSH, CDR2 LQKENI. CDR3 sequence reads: CASSTYNRGDSNTEAFF. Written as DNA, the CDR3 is TGTGCCAGCTCAACGTATAATAGGGGCGATTCGAACACTGAAGCTTTCTTT. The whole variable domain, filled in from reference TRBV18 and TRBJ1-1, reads NAGVMQNPRHLVRRRGQEARLRCSPMKGHSHVYWYRQLPEEGLKFMVYLQKENIIDESGMPKERFSAEFPKEGPSILRIQQVVRGDSAAYFCASSTYNRGDSNTEAFFGQGTRLTVV.

The CDR3 loop reads CAWSVGVYSNQPQHF. CDR3 nucleotides: TGTGCCTGGAGTGTAGGAGTTTATAGCAATCAGCCCCAGCATTTT. The chain recombines TRBV30 with TRBJ1-5; no definite D call. In germline, CDR1 is GTSNPN, CDR2 SVGIG (reference sequence). The CDR3 loop spans 15 amino acids. Trimming stripped 0 bases from V and 0 bases from J, with 9 bases between.

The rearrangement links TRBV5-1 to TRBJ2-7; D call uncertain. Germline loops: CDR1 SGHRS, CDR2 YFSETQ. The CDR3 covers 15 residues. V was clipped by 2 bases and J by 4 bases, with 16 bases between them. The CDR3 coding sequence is TGCGCCAGCAGCTTTGACACCTCGTTGCAATACGAGCAGTACTTC. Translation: CASSFDTSLQYEQYF.

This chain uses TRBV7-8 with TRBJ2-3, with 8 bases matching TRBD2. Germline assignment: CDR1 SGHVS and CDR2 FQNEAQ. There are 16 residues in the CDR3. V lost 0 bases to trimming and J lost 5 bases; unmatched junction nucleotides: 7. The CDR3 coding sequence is TGTGCCAGCAGCTTAGCGCGCCGGGAGGGCCGAGATACGCAGTATTTT. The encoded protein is CASSLARREGRDTQYF.

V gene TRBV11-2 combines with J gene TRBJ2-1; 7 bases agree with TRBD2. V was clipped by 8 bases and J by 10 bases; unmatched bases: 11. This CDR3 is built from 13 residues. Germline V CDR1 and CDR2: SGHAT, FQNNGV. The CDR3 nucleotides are TGTGCCAGCGCCGATGGGGAGGGATGGGAGCAGTTCTTC. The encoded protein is CASADGEGWEQFF. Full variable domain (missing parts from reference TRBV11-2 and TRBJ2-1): EAGVAQSPRYKIIEKRQSVAFWCNPISGHATLYWYQQILGQGPKLLIQFQNNGVVDDSQLPKDRFSAERLKGVDSTLKIQPAKLEDSAVYLCASADGEGWEQFFGPGTRLTVL.

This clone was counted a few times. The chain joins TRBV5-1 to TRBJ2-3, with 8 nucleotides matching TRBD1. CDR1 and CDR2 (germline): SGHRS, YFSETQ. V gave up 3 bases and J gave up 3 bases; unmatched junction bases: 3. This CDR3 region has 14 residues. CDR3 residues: CASSSDRGTDTQYF. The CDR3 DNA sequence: TGCGCCAGCAGCTCAGACAGGGGTACAGATACGCAGTATTTT.

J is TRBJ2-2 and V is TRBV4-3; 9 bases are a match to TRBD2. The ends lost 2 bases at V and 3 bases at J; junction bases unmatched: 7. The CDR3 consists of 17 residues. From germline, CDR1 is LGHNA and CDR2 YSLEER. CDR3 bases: TGCGCCAGCAGCCAATTTAGCGGGAGCTCTGACACCGGGGAGCTGTTTTTT. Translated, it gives CASSQFSGSSDTGELFF.

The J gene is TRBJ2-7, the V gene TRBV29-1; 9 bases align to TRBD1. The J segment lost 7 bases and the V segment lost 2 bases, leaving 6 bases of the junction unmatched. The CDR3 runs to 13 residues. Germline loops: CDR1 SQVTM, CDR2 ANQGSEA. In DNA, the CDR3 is TGCAGCGTTGAAACGGGACAGGGTCGTGAGCAGTACTTC. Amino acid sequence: CSVETGQGREQYF.

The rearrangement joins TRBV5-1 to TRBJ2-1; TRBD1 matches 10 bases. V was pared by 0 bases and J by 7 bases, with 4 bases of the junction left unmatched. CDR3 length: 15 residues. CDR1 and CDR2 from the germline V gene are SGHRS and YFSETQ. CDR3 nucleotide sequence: TGCGCCAGCAGCTTGGAGGGACAGGGGATTAATGAGCAGTTCTTC. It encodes CASSLEGQGINEQFF.

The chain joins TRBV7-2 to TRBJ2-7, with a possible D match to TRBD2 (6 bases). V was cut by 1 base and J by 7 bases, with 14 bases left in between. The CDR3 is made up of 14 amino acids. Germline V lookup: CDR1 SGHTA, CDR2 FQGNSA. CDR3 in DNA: TGTGCCAGCAGCTTAGGGGTCAGGGCGGGGGAGCAGTACTTC. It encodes CASSLGVRAGEQYF.

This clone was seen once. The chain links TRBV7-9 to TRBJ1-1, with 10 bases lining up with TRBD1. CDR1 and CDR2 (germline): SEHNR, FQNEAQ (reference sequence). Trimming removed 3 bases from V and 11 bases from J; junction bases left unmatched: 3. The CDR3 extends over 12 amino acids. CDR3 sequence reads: CASSLGQGWAFF. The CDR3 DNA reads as TGTGCCAGCAGCTTGGGACAGGGGTGGGCTTTCTTT.

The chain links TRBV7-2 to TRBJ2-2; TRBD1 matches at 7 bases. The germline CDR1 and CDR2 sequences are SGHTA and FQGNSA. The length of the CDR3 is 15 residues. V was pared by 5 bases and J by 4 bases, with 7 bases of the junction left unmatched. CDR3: CASSPRAGGTGELFF. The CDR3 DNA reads TGTGCCAGCAGCCCCCGGGCAGGGGGCACCGGGGAGCTGTTTTTT.